This is a list of T cell receptor beta chains from one sample in a study of human T cells and chemical hapten exposure. Using its own MiXCR run on the RACE reads, TCRdb lists one record per CDR3 protein. Of tens of thousands of distinct CDR3 sequences listed, over 8.5% are singletons. The input for sequencing was whole blood, taken in connection with sensitization to the hapten diphenylcyclopropenone (DPC). The receptors stem from a woman aged 45-60 years with alopecia areata. Some clones in this sample may be carry-over from other donors' samples. Each CDR3 is given with its conserved first and last residue. The D gene is left open where the match is weak. Clone size is given for some rows only: seen once, a few or many times, or a class if the clone is expanded.

V gene,J gene,D gene,clone size,CDR3 protein,CDR3 DNA
TRBV6-2/TRBV6-3,TRBJ1-5,NA,few,CASSYFGQPQHF,TGTGCCAGCAGTTACTTCGGTCAGCCCCAGCATTTT
TRBV4-1,TRBJ2-7,TRBD1,NA,CASSQRWTGASYEQYF,TGCGCCAGCAGCCAACGTTGGACAGGGGCCTCCTACGAGCAGTACTTC
TRBV29-1,TRBJ2-3,TRBD2,many,CSVWIAGVTDTQYF,TGCAGCGTTTGGATAGCGGGAGTGACAGATACGCAGTATTTT
TRBV5-4,TRBJ2-3,NA,few,CASSFSPRVPDTQYF,TGTGCCAGCAGCTTTTCCCCAAGGGTGCCAGATACGCAGTATTTT
TRBV28,TRBJ1-5,NA,NA,CASSPVEGNQPQHF,TGTGCCAGCAGCCCGGTGGAGGGGAATCAGCCCCAGCATTTT
TRBV3-1,TRBJ1-5,TRBD1,few,CASSPRDRGTDQPQHF,TGTGCCAGCAGCCCTAGGGACAGGGGGACTGATCAGCCCCAGCATTTT
TRBV10-3,TRBJ2-7,NA,NA,CAISESDEQYF,TGTGCCATCAGTGAGTCGGACGAGCAGTACTTC
TRBV4-2,TRBJ1-2,TRBD1,NA,CASSQGGTAYGYTF,TGTGCCAGCAGCCAAGGCGGGACAGCCTATGGCTACACCTTC
TRBV21-1,TRBJ2-7,NA,many,CASSKALGDSGEQYF,TGTGCCAGCAGCAAAGCGCTGGGGGACTCCGGGGAGCAGTACTTC
TRBV7-9,TRBJ2-1,TRBD1,NA,CASSLAGTGLSLDTF,TGTGCCAGCAGCTTAGCCGGGACAGGACTTTCTCTTGACACCTTC
TRBV7-9,TRBJ2-5,TRBD2,NA,CASSLGLAKETQYF,TGTGCCAGCAGCTTAGGACTAGCGAAAGAGACCCAGTACTTC
TRBV29-1,TRBJ2-2,TRBD2,NA,CSVEARGDSGELFF,TGCAGCGTTGAAGCTCGGGGGGACTCCGGGGAGCTGTTTTTT
TRBV3-1,TRBJ1-6,TRBD1,many,CASTHTTGNNSPLHF,TGTGCCAGCACCCACACGACAGGGAATAATTCACCCCTCCACTTT
TRBV7-9,TRBJ1-1,NA,few,CASSSTNTEAFF,TGTGCCAGCAGCTCGACGAACACTGAAGCTTTCTTT
TRBV6-2/TRBV6-3,TRBJ2-5,NA,NA,CASSYDDGGKETQYF,TGTGCCAGCAGTTACGACGACGGAGGAAAAGAGACCCAGTACTTC
TRBV9,TRBJ1-3,NA,NA,CASSPTGLSSGNTIYF,TGTGCCAGCAGCCCGACGGGACTTAGCTCTGGAAACACCATATATTTT
TRBV12-3/TRBV12-4,TRBJ1-2,NA,few,CASSTGYKGYTF,TGTGCCAGCAGCACAGGGTATAAGGGCTACACCTTC
TRBV12-3/TRBV12-4,TRBJ1-1,TRBD1,many,CASSSDRVWAFF,TGTGCCAGCAGTTCGGACAGGGTGTGGGCTTTCTTT
TRBV11-1,TRBJ2-2,NA,many,CASSHRGTGELFF,TGTGCCAGCAGCCACCGCGGCACCGGGGAGCTGTTTTTT
TRBV6-6,TRBJ2-1,NA,medium-sized,CASSYSQSSYNEQFF,TGTGCCAGCAGTTACAGTCAGAGCTCCTACAATGAGCAGTTCTTC
TRBV7-2,TRBJ2-3,NA,NA,CASSFRPSTDTQYF,TGTGCCAGCAGCTTTAGACCTAGCACAGATACGCAGTATTTT
TRBV20-1,TRBJ2-4,NA,few,CSAEGLAKNIQYF,TGCAGTGCTGAGGGACTAGCCAAAAACATTCAGTACTTC
TRBV12-3/TRBV12-4,TRBJ1-1,NA,NA,CASSRTGQIEAFF,TGTGCCAGCAGCCGGACCGGACAGATTGAAGCTTTCTTT
TRBV28,TRBJ1-6,NA,many,CASQTNSPLHF,TGTGCCAGCCAAACGAATTCACCCCTCCACTTT
TRBV4-2,TRBJ1-6,NA,NA,CASSQDPTGGNSPLHF,TGTGCCAGCAGCCAAGATCCTACCGGAGGAAATTCACCCCTCCACTTT
TRBV5-4,TRBJ1-4,NA,few,CASSSGAVNEKLFF,TGTGCCAGCAGCTCGGGGGCTGTTAATGAAAAACTGTTTTTT
TRBV28,TRBJ2-5,TRBD2,NA,CASSLGGRFTETQYF,TGTGCCAGCAGTTTGGGAGGGCGCTTCACCGAGACCCAGTACTTC
TRBV29-1,TRBJ2-5,NA,few,CSPKGKYQETQYF,TGCAGCCCCAAAGGAAAATACCAAGAGACCCAGTACTTC
TRBV7-6,TRBJ2-1,TRBD1,many,CASSLRQGTSYNEQFF,TGTGCCAGCAGCCTGAGACAGGGGACATCCTACAATGAGCAGTTCTTC
TRBV10-3,TRBJ2-7,NA,many,CAISEDGFSYEQYF,TGTGCCATCAGTGAGGACGGGTTCTCCTACGAGCAGTACTTC
TRBV12-3/TRBV12-4,TRBJ1-2,NA,NA,CASSLSSMRYGYTF,TGTGCCAGCAGTTTAAGCAGTATGCGCTATGGCTACACCTTC
TRBV6-2/TRBV6-3,TRBJ2-7,TRBD1,many,CASSSRQGGGEQYF,TGTGCCAGCAGTTCCCGACAGGGGGGCGGTGAGCAGTACTTC
TRBV20-1,TRBJ2-5,TRBD1,NA,CSATQGFMETQYF,TGCAGTGCGACACAGGGGTTCATGGAGACCCAGTACTTC
TRBV5-1,TRBJ2-1,NA,many,CASSLEGNDEQFF,TGCGCCAGCAGCTTGGAGGGGAATGATGAGCAGTTCTTC
TRBV5-4,TRBJ2-5,NA,NA,CASSDVPLLPRQETQYF,TGTGCCAGCAGCGACGTTCCCCTCCTACCGCGACAAGAGACCCAGTACTTC
TRBV6-5,TRBJ2-4,NA,many,CASSYQGGSAKNIQYF,TGTGCCAGCAGTTACCAGGGGGGCAGTGCCAAAAACATTCAGTACTTC
TRBV4-3,TRBJ2-7,NA,NA,CPGGATTWEQYF,TGCCCCGGAGGGGCGACTACCTGGGAGCAGTACTTC
TRBV12-3/TRBV12-4,TRBJ2-7,TRBD2,few,CASSPSGGASYEQYF,TGTGCCAGCAGCCCAAGCGGGGGTGCCTCCTACGAGCAGTACTTC
TRBV12-3/TRBV12-4,TRBJ1-6,TRBD1,few,CASRRDRGPPLHF,TGTGCCAGCAGACGGGACAGGGGTCCACCCCTCCACTTT
TRBV7-8,TRBJ1-4,NA,few,CASSLGEEKLFF,TGTGCCAGCAGCTTGGGGGAGGAAAAACTGTTTTTT
TRBV6-2/TRBV6-3,TRBJ2-1,NA,NA,CASSYQASRDNEQFF,TGTGCCAGCAGTTACCAAGCCTCTCGGGACAATGAGCAGTTCTTC
TRBV6-1,TRBJ1-5,NA,many,CASSVFRGAPNQPQHF,TGTGCCAGCAGTGTGTTTCGGGGGGCTCCAAATCAGCCCCAGCATTTT
TRBV6-5,TRBJ1-5,TRBD1,NA,CASSYDRGDNQPQHF,TGTGCCAGCAGTTACGACAGGGGCGACAATCAGCCCCAGCATTTT
TRBV18,TRBJ1-1,NA,NA,CASSPTGQGRMNTEAFF,TGTGCCAGCTCACCCACCGGGCAGGGACGGATGAACACTGAAGCTTTCTTT
TRBV20-1,TRBJ1-2,NA,many,CSARHEPNYGYTF,TGCAGTGCTAGACACGAACCTAACTATGGCTACACCTTC
TRBV14,TRBJ1-1,NA,few,CASSQDEGQQNTEAFF,TGTGCCAGCAGCCAAGATGAAGGGCAGCAGAACACTGAAGCTTTCTTT
TRBV7-7,TRBJ2-3,NA,few,CASSLDGGTDTQYF,TGTGCTAGCAGCTTAGACGGAGGCACAGATACGCAGTATTTT
TRBV7-2,TRBJ1-1,NA,many,CASSLGQNTEAFF,TGTGCCAGCAGCTTAGGGCAGAACACTGAAGCTTTCTTT
TRBV7-2,TRBJ1-4,NA,NA,CASSFRGRNEKLFF,TGTGCCAGCAGCTTTCGGGGAAGAAATGAAAAACTGTTTTTT
TRBV12-3/TRBV12-4,TRBJ2-7,NA,many,CASRPTGTSYEQYF,TGTGCCAGCAGGCCTACCGGGACCTCCTACGAGCAGTACTTC